The 18 T cell receptor beta chains below were found in one sample sequenced in a study of T cells in Graves' hyperthyroidism and ophthalmopathy. TCR beta CDR3 sequences were amplified from RNA transcripts. HTBI primers were used for first-round RT-PCR of the TCR CDR3. One entry per CDR3 protein results from TCRdb running MiXCR on the multiplex PCR reads. Of hundreds of thousands of distinct CDR3 sequences in the sample, 18% were seen once. Sequencing used blood. Receptor source: a woman between 45 and 60 years old with Graves' hyperthyroidism that later progressed to Graves' ophthalmopathy.

CDR3 residues: CASSRDRAAEQYF. The CDR3 nucleotides are TGTGCCAGCAGCCGGGACAGGGCTGCCGAGCAGTACTTC. The chain couples TRBV7-3 to TRBJ2-7; TRBD1 aligns across 9 bases. CDR1 and CDR2 (germline): SGHTA, FQGTGA. The J segment lost 6 bases and the V segment lost 5 bases, leaving 5 bases of the junction unmatched. The CDR3 is 13 residues long.

At least ten counts were recorded for this clonotype. The chain couples TRBV6-1 to TRBJ1-1, with 8 bases matching TRBD1. Per the germline V gene, CDR1 is MNHNS and CDR2 is SASEGT. The CDR3 loop spans 15 amino acids. V lost 7 bases, J lost 3 bases, and 10 bases stayed unmatched. This CDR3 is CASIRSTGAHTEAFF. The CDR3 DNA sequence: TGTGCCAGCATCAGATCGACAGGGGCTCACACTGAAGCTTTCTTT.

This clonotype has only a few counts. This rearrangement joins TRBV2 to TRBJ2-3; 7 nucleotides line up with TRBD1. The germline CDR1 and CDR2 sequences are SNHLY and FYNNEI. Unmatched junction bases numbered 8, after V lost 2 bases and J lost 3 bases. CDR3 length: 16 residues. CDR3 nucleotides: TGTGCCAGCAGTGAATTGATGAGCAGGGGGACAGATACGCAGTATTTT. Protein: CASSELMSRGTDTQYF.

The chain uses TRBV6-1 and TRBJ2-7; D remains ambiguous. The CDR3 is 15 amino acids. V shed 1 base and J shed 3 bases, with 13 bases lying between them. Germline lookup yields CDR1 MNHNS and CDR2 SASEGT. CDR3 in amino acids: CASSEGPYESYEQYF. In DNA, the CDR3 is TGTGCCAGCAGTGAAGGGCCTTATGAGAGCTACGAGCAGTACTTC.

There are many counts of this clonotype. The genes are TRBV27 and TRBJ1-1, with 8 bases matching TRBD1. There are 14 residues in the CDR3. The germline V gene has CDR1 MNHEY and CDR2 SMNVEV (reference sequence). J gave up 4 bases and V 4 bases, and 5 bases lay outside the gene matches. The CDR3 loop reads CASSWTGLATEAFF. The CDR3 DNA is TGTGCCAGCAGTTGGACAGGGCTAGCCACTGAAGCTTTCTTT.

This clonotype was counted many times. The chain links TRBV20-1 to TRBJ1-1; 10 bases are a match to TRBD1. Germline-derived CDR1 and CDR2 are DFQATT and SNEGSKA (reference sequence). The V segment lost 2 bases and the J segment 6 bases; nucleotides outside the gene matches: 6. This CDR3 has 14 amino acids. The DNA for the CDR3 is TGCAGTGCTAGACCCGGGACAGGGGCTTCTGAAGCTTTCTTT. Amino acid sequence: CSARPGTGASEAFF.

The CDR3 reads CASTFLPGQGAAEQYF. DNA of the CDR3: TGTGCCAGCACCTTCCTGCCGGGACAGGGGGCGGCCGAGCAGTACTTC. This chain joins TRBV6-1 and TRBJ2-7; 12 positions agree with TRBD1. This CDR3 is 16 amino acids long. With V trimmed by 7 bases and J by 6 bases, 13 bases remained unmatched. Germline values: CDR1 MNHNS, CDR2 SASEGT.

This clonotype was counted at least ten times. The V and J genes are TRBV20-1 and TRBJ1-1; D ambiguous. Trimming stripped 5 bases from V and 0 bases from J, with 13 bases between. Per germline, CDR1 DFQATT and CDR2 SNEGSKA (reference sequence). CDR3 length equals 14 residues. The chain's CDR3 is CSAPHSLMNTEAFF. In DNA, the CDR3 is TGCAGTGCTCCTCACAGTCTGATGAACACTGAAGCTTTCTTT.

This clonotype was detected a few times. The chain recombines TRBV20-1 with TRBJ1-3; TRBD1 is a possible D gene (5 bases). The CDR3 is made up of 15 amino acids. V lost 2 bases to trimming and J lost 2 bases, with 13 bases between them. Germline V gives CDR1 DFQATT, CDR2 SNEGSKA (reference sequence). CDR3 amino acids: CSARTDRGAGNTIYF. CDR3 nucleotide sequence: TGCAGTGCTAGAACCGACCGGGGCGCTGGAAACACCATATATTTT.

This clonotype showed up many times. The chain is built from TRBV20-1 and TRBJ2-1; no reliable D call. CDR1 and CDR2 from the germline V gene are DFQATT and SNEGSKA (reference sequence). Trimming cost V 5 bases and J 3 bases, with 5 bases left between them. The CDR3 spans 11 residues. The CDR3 loop is CSAPDYNEQFF. DNA of the CDR3: TGCAGTGCTCCCGACTACAATGAGCAGTTCTTC.

This clonotype was recorded many times. The V and J genes are TRBV7-9 and TRBJ1-1; D is uncertain. V lost 2 bases to trimming and J lost 8 bases, with 18 bases between them. Germline CDR1 is SEHNR and CDR2 is FQNEAQ (reference sequence). CDR3 length equals 15 residues. CDR3 sequence reads: CASSLQNPDRSEAFF. CDR3 in DNA: TGTGCCAGCAGCTTACAAAATCCTGACCGGTCCGAAGCTTTCTTT.

This clonotype showed up just a few times. The rearrangement joins TRBV27 to TRBJ2-1; D not certain. Trimming took off 8 bases at V and 9 bases at J, with 14 bases between the two ends. Germline values: CDR1 MNHEY, CDR2 SMNVEV (reference sequence). This CDR3 has 12 residues. The CDR3 spells CASGLGISEQFF. As DNA, the CDR3 is TGTGCCAGCGGTCTAGGGATCAGTGAGCAGTTCTTC.

The chain combines TRBV20-1 with TRBJ2-5; TRBD2 is a possible D gene (6 bases). In germline, CDR1 is DFQATT, CDR2 SNEGSKA (reference sequence). CDR3 length: 13 residues. V gave up 3 bases and J gave up 5 bases, with 13 bases separating them. Here the CDR3 reads CSASGGSGETQYF. CDR3 nucleotide sequence: TGCAGTGCTAGTGGGGGGTCGGGGGAGACCCAGTACTTC.

With regard to this clonotype: This sequence may be a read error, since a much larger clone differs from it by one base. V usage is TRBV11-2 and J usage is TRBJ2-3; D is tentatively TRBD1 or TRBD2 (5 bases each). The CDR3 has 17 residues. The germline CDR1 and CDR2 sequences are SGHAT and FQNNGV. CDR3 protein: CASGFSGPIGGTDTQYF. CDR3 nucleotides: TGTGCCAGCGGCTTTTCGGGGCCCATCGGCGGGACAGATACGCAGTATTTT. The full variable domain, its missing parts supplied by reference TRBV11-2 and TRBJ2-3, is EAGVAQSPRYKIIEKRQSVAFWCNPISGHATLYWYQQILGQGPKLLIQFQNNGVVDDSQLPKDRFSAERLKGVDSTLKIQPAKLEDSAVYLCASGFSGPIGGTDTQYFGPGTRLTVL.

The gene calls are TRBV30 and TRBJ2-7, with D uncertain. The germline gives CDR1 GTSNPN, CDR2 SVGIG (reference sequence). The CDR3 is 12 amino acids. Trimming took off 3 bases at V and 2 bases at J, with 8 bases between the two ends. In nucleotides, the CDR3 is TGTGCCTGGAGGGGCACCCCCTACGAGCAGTACTTC. The encoded protein is CAWRGTPYEQYF.

Many counts were recorded for this clonotype. V gene TRBV5-1 combines with J gene TRBJ2-3; 13 bases are shared with TRBD2. This CDR3 has 17 amino acids. V trimming: 0 bases; J trimming: 7 bases; junction bases outside the gene matches: 8. Germline V gene data show CDR1 as SGHRS and CDR2 as YFSETQ. CDR3: CASSLAVGGTSGNTQYF. CDR3 nucleotides: TGCGCCAGCAGCTTGGCCGTAGGAGGGACTAGCGGGAATACGCAGTATTTT.

The V gene is TRBV5-1, the J gene TRBJ2-5; 8 nucleotides line up with TRBD2. V lost 6 bases, J lost 6 bases, and 13 bases stayed unmatched. CDR1 is SGHRS and CDR2 is YFSETQ in the germline V gene. The CDR3 runs 15 residues. This CDR3 is CASTFFETGGQTQYF. DNA for the CDR3: TGCGCCAGCACCTTTTTCGAGACGGGGGGGCAGACCCAGTACTTC.

This clonotype was seen many times. The chain recombines TRBV6-2 or TRBV6-3 with TRBJ2-3; 7 bases are shared with TRBD2. The CDR3 has 17 residues. Unmatched junction bases numbered 8, after V lost 0 bases and J lost 2 bases. Germline V gives CDR1 MNHEY, CDR2 SVGEGT. This CDR3 reads CASSYSNQRGITDTQYF. The CDR3 nucleotides are TGTGCCAGCAGTTACTCGAACCAGCGGGGCATCACAGATACGCAGTATTTT.